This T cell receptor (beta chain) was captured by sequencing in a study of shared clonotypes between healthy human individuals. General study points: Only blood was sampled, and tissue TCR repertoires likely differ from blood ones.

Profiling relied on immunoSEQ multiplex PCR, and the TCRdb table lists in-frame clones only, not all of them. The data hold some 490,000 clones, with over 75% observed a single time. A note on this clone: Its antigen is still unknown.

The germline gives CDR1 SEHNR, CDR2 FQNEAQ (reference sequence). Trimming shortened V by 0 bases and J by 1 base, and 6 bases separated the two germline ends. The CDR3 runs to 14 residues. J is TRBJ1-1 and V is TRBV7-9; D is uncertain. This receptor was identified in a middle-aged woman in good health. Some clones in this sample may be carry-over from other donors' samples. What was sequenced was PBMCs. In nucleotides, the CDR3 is TGTGCCAGCAGCTTAGCGGTAACGAACACTGAAGCTTTCTTT. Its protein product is CASSLAVTNTEAFF.